The 6 T cell receptor beta chains reported below all come from one sample, sequenced in a study of control samples from healthy donors and cancer patients. The repertoire was sequenced with immunoSEQ multiplex PCR; TCRdb's copy has only in-frame clones and lacks some. The sample yields over 70,000 clones, around nine tenths seen once. Sequencing used PBMCs. All receptors come from a woman between 45 and 60 years old with colorectal cancer.

This chain links TRBV2 with TRBJ1-5; no definite D call. This CDR3 is 15 amino acids long. V was pared by 2 bases and J by 0 bases, with 8 bases between. Germline assignment: CDR1 SNHLY and CDR2 FYNNEI. This chain's CDR3 is CASSESHFSNQPQHF. CDR3 in DNA: TGTGCCAGCAGTGAAAGTCATTTTAGCAATCAGCCCCAGCATTTT.

The V and J genes are TRBV28 and TRBJ2-5; tentatively, D is TRBD1 (6 bases). Germline-derived CDR1 and CDR2 are MDHEN and SYDVKM. Trimming cost V 5 bases and J 5 bases, with 15 bases left between them. The CDR3 consists of 14 residues. The CDR3 DNA follows: TGTGCCAGCAGTCCCGGTGGGGGCGTGGAGACCCAGTACTTC. It codes for CASSPGGGVETQYF.

V usage is TRBV2 and J usage is TRBJ2-6; 9 positions match TRBD1. The junction had 2 bases not matched to a gene; V was cut back by 6 bases and J by 8 bases. This CDR3 comprises 13 residues. Germline V gene sequence: CDR1 SNHLY, CDR2 FYNNEI. The CDR3 nucleotides are TGTGCCAGCAGAGGACAGGGGCCCAACGTCCTGACTTTC. Translating it yields CASRGQGPNVLTF.

This sequence joins TRBV2 and TRBJ1-5; D is uncertain. The CDR3 is 15 residues long. With 0 bases removed from V and 2 bases from J, the gap between germline ends came to 8 bases. Per the germline V gene, CDR1 is SNHLY and CDR2 is FYNNEI. The CDR3 protein is CASSEASLGNQPQHF. The CDR3 bases are TGTGCCAGCAGTGAAGCGTCTTTGGGCAATCAGCCCCAGCATTTT.

This clone has a single count. The chain carries TRBV19 and TRBJ2-2; maybe TRBD2 (6 bases). The CDR3 has 15 amino acids. The V end lost 10 bases, the J end lost 0 bases, and 15 bases lay between the germline ends. Germline V gives CDR1 LNHDA, CDR2 SQIVND (reference sequence). The CDR3 nucleotides read TGTGCCACTAAAGTGGGGGGACCGAACACCGGGGAGCTGTTTTTT. The encoded protein is CATKVGGPNTGELFF. Full variable domain (missing parts from reference TRBV19 and TRBJ2-2): DGGITQSPKYLFRKEGQNVTLSCEQNLNHDAMYWYRQDPGQGLRLIYYSQIVNDFQKGDIAEGYSVSREKKESFPLTVTSAQKNPTAFYLCATKVGGPNTGELFFGEGSRLTVL.

The chain carries TRBV6-5 and TRBJ2-2; 10 nucleotides agree with TRBD1. J was trimmed by 6 bases and V by 8 bases; bases with no gene match: 6. The germline V gene encodes CDR1 MNHEY and CDR2 SVGAGI. The CDR3 covers 14 residues. The CDR3 DNA sequence: TGTGCCAGCGGGACAGGGGCCGAATCCGGGGAGCTGTTTTTT. Translation: CASGTGAESGELFF.